This passage covers 17 T cell receptor beta chains from one sample sequenced in a study of shared clonotypes between healthy human individuals. Using immunoSEQ multiplex PCR, the repertoire was profiled, and TCRdb retains in-frame clones only, with some absent. The sample includes some 2.3 million clones, approximately 93% of them seen just once. Material: naive CD4+ T cells from PBMCs. Subset described: CD45RA+ positively selected. These receptors all come from a man younger than 30 in good health. Some clones in this sample may be carry-over from other donors' samples.

In this sample, this clone turned up once. This chain links TRBV6-5 with TRBJ1-2; D remains ambiguous. Trimming cost V 0 bases and J 1 base, with 12 bases left between them. The CDR3 runs to 16 residues. Germline assignment: CDR1 MNHEY and CDR2 SVGAGI. CDR3 nucleotides: TGTGCCAGCAGTTACTCCCGGACCGCTTATAACTATGGCTACACCTTC. It is translated as CASSYSRTAYNYGYTF.

The chain recombines TRBV19 with TRBJ2-2, with 8 bases fitting TRBD1. Germline trimming cut 4 bases from V and 6 bases from J; bases unmatched to any gene: 1. Germline V gene lookup returns CDR1 LNHDA and CDR2 SQIVND (reference sequence). The CDR3 is 13 residues long. This chain's CDR3 is CASSTGGPGELFF. The CDR3 DNA follows: TGTGCCAGTAGTACAGGGGGCCCCGGGGAGCTGTTTTTT.

The CDR3 spells CASSASSSTDTQYF. CDR3 bases: TGTGCCAGCAGCGCCTCTAGCAGCACAGATACGCAGTATTTT. The rearrangement links TRBV9 to TRBJ2-3, with TRBD2 as a possible D gene (5 bases). The CDR3 runs 14 residues. The germline gives CDR1 SGDLS, CDR2 YYNGEE. V was cut by 3 bases and J by 0 bases, with 8 bases left in between.

The V call is TRBV4-2, the J call TRBJ1-1; unclear D gene. CDR1 is LGHNA, CDR2 YNFKEQ, per germline. Trimming removed 2 bases at V and 0 bases at J, with 7 bases between. The CDR3 extends over 14 amino acids. The CDR3 loop is CASSQQRLNTEAFF. In nucleotides, the CDR3 is TGTGCCAGCAGCCAACAGAGGTTGAACACTGAAGCTTTCTTT.

The chain recombines TRBV7-6 with TRBJ2-1, with a tentative D call TRBD2 (6 bases). Germline-derived CDR1 and CDR2 are SGHVS and FNYEAQ. This CDR3 is built from 14 residues. Trimming left V 5 bases short and J 12 bases short, with 20 bases between. The chain's CDR3 is CASSPAMPMGGQFF. CDR3 DNA sequence: TGTGCCAGCAGCCCCGCAATGCCCATGGGAGGGCAGTTCTTC.

This rearrangement joins TRBV28 to TRBJ2-1; 7 bases are a match to TRBD2. After removal of 5 bases from V and 5 bases from J, the junction contained 3 bases not matched to a gene. Germline V gives CDR1 MDHEN, CDR2 SYDVKM. CDR3 length equals 13 residues. CDR3 protein: CASSGGGNNEQFF. Here the CDR3 DNA reads TGTGCCAGCAGTGGGGGGGGGAACAATGAGCAGTTCTTC.

The chain combines TRBV29-1 with TRBJ2-7, with TRBD2 identical over 11 bases. Trimming cost V 4 bases and J 2 bases; bases outside gene matches: 7. Germline V gene lookup returns CDR1 SQVTM and CDR2 ANQGSEA. This CDR3 comprises 15 residues. CDR3 region: CSVVKGTSGTYEQYF. The CDR3 DNA sequence: TGCAGCGTTGTAAAGGGGACTAGCGGTACCTACGAGCAGTACTTC.

This chain joins TRBV9 and TRBJ1-3; no clear D gene. The CDR3 has 16 residues. Trimming cost V 1 base and J 3 bases, with 14 bases left between them. CDR1 SGDLS and CDR2 YYNGEE come from the germline V gene. CDR3: CASSVLGGLLGNTIYF. The CDR3 DNA follows: TGTGCCAGCAGCGTACTGGGCGGACTGCTTGGAAACACCATATATTTT.

This clone was observed a few times. The chain employs TRBV5-1 and TRBJ1-1, with D unresolved. Germline-derived CDR1 and CDR2 are SGHRS and YFSETQ. The V end lost 2 bases, the J end lost 4 bases, and 15 bases lay between the germline ends. CDR3 length equals 15 residues. CDR3 amino acids: CASSFTGVAGTEAFF. The CDR3 DNA sequence: TGCGCCAGCAGCTTCACCGGGGTGGCGGGCACTGAAGCTTTCTTT.

This clone was found once. V gene TRBV28 combines with J gene TRBJ1-5, with a tentative D call TRBD1 (5 bases). This CDR3 is built from 17 residues. V lost 5 bases to trimming and J lost 3 bases, with 20 bases between them. Germline CDR1 is MDHEN and CDR2 is SYDVKM. CDR3 DNA sequence: TGTGCCAGCAGTCTCTGGAGCCTCCGGGACTCCAATCAGCCCCAGCATTTT. Amino acids: CASSLWSLRDSNQPQHF. The full variable domain, rest sourced from reference TRBV28 and TRBJ1-5, is DVKVTQSSRYLVKRTGEKVFLECVQDMDHENMFWYRQDPGLGLRLIYFSYDVKMKEKGDIPEGYSVSREKKERFSLILESASTNQTSMYLCASSLWSLRDSNQPQHFGDGTRLSIL.

The J gene is TRBJ1-1, the V gene TRBV5-1, with D hard to call. The CDR3 runs to 12 residues. Trimming shortened V by 4 bases and J by 7 bases, and 11 bases separated the two germline ends. Germline values: CDR1 SGHRS, CDR2 YFSETQ. The CDR3 spells CASSAAGIEAFF. As DNA, the CDR3 is TGCGCCAGCAGCGCCGCGGGCATTGAAGCTTTCTTT.

The DNA for the CDR3 is TGTGCCAGCAGATCCCCCACCCTCGCGACCGGGGAGCTGTTTTTT. As protein: CASRSPTLATGELFF. This rearrangement joins TRBV27 to TRBJ2-2; D remains ambiguous. The CDR3 runs to 15 residues. CDR1 and CDR2 (germline): MNHEY, SMNVEV (reference sequence). Deletions cut 6 bases from V and 5 bases from J, with 16 bases between.

V and J are TRBV6-4 and TRBJ2-3; D may match TRBD1 or TRBD2 (5 bases each). This CDR3 is 15 amino acids long. V dropped 5 bases and J dropped 1 base, with 13 bases sitting between them. Germline V gives CDR1 MRHNA, CDR2 SNTAGT. CDR3 DNA sequence: TGTGCCAGCAGTAGAGGGGTAGGCGGCACAGATACGCAGTATTTT. Residues: CASSRGVGGTDTQYF.

Concerning this clone itself: Within the sample, other DNA sequences also encode this same CDR3. The rearrangement links TRBV6-5 to TRBJ1-1; D uncertain. The CDR3 length is 13 residues. V was clipped by 6 bases and J by 1 base, with 9 bases between them. CDR1 and CDR2 from the germline V gene are MNHEY and SVGAGI. CDR3 nucleotide sequence: TGTGCCAGCAGCCGAACTGGGAACACTGAAGCTTTCTTT. It is translated as CASSRTGNTEAFF.

The V call is TRBV5-1, the J call TRBJ2-2, with 10 bases fitting TRBD2. Germline V gives CDR1 SGHRS, CDR2 YFSETQ. CDR3 size: 18 residues. V dropped 3 bases and J dropped 7; count of bases not matched to a gene: 15. The CDR3 nucleotides are TGCGCCAGCAGCTCCCGGTTCGTCAGCGGGAGGGCCTACGGGGAGCTGTTTTTT. Translation: CASSSRFVSGRAYGELFF.

CDR3 bases: TGTGCCAGCAGCGCTTTCAGCGGGAACACCGGGGAGCTGTTTTTT. Translating it yields CASSAFSGNTGELFF. The V gene is TRBV9, the J gene TRBJ2-2; the D gene is possibly TRBD2 (5 bases). The CDR3 runs 15 residues. Germline V lookup: CDR1 SGDLS, CDR2 YYNGEE. Deletions cut 3 bases from V and 1 base from J, with 10 bases between.

The chain uses TRBV6-1 and TRBJ1-1; TRBD1 aligns across 10 bases. The CDR3 loop spans 15 amino acids. V trimming: 5 bases; J trimming: 3 bases; junction bases outside the gene matches: 6. Germline V gene sequence: CDR1 MNHNS, CDR2 SASEGT. The CDR3 DNA reads as TGTGCCAGCAGTCCAGGGGGACAGGGGTACACTGAAGCTTTCTTT. It is translated as CASSPGGQGYTEAFF.